This T cell receptor (beta chain) was retrieved from a study of cytomegalovirus exposure and HLA in healthy donors. The PCR contained 60 Vbeta and 13 Jbeta primers. The table came from immunoSEQ multiplex PCR; TCRdb's copy has only in-frame clones and leaves some out. The sample lists some 140,000 clones; 75% to 85% were seen once. The sequence came from a woman in her forties in good health and CMV-seropositive. The specimen sequenced was PBMCs.

The CDR3 is CASSLAGGRGSEKLFF. The DNA for the CDR3 is TGCGCCAGCAGCTTGGCAGGGGGCCGGGGGAGCGAAAAACTGTTTTTT. The rearrangement uses TRBV5-1 and TRBJ1-4; 8 bases align to TRBD1. This CDR3 has 16 amino acids. V gave up 0 bases and J gave up 8 bases; unmatched junction bases: 9. Germline V gene sequence: CDR1 SGHRS, CDR2 YFSETQ.